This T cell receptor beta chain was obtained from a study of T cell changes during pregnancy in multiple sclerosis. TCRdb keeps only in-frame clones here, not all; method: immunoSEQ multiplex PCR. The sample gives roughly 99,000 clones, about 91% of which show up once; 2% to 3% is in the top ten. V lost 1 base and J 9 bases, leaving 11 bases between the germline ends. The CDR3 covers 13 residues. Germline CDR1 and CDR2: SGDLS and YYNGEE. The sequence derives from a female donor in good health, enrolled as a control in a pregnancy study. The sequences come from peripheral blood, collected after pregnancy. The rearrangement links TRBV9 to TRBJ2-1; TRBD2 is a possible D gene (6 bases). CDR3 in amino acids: CASSVILGGEQFF. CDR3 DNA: TGTGCCAGCAGCGTAATTCTGGGGGGTGAGCAGTTCTTC.